This T cell receptor (beta chain) was found in a study of blood T cell repertoires in COVID-19. The V and J ends lost 1 base and 13 bases, in that order; junction bases with no gene match: 13. Looked up from germline, CDR1 is GTSNPN and CDR2 is SVGIG (reference sequence). The CDR3 covers 14 residues. As originally analysed: Reference gene primer amplification gave estimated nucleated cell counts. This table comes from immunoSEQ multiplex PCR, and its TCRdb copy is limited to in-frame clones, with some not included. The DNA gave D and trimming, while V, J and clone size come from that table. Of approximately 130,000 clones listed, approximately 83% are singletons.

The chain has TRBV30 and TRBJ1-1; 9 bases are shared with TRBD1. The TCR comes from a woman aged 45 to 65 who had recovered from COVID-19. The material sequenced was peripheral blood. The CDR3 sequence: CAWSAGTGPTRVFF. CDR3 nucleotides: TGTGCCTGGAGTGCCGGGACAGGGCCGACCAGGGTTTTCTTT. Filled out from reference TRBV30 and TRBJ1-1, the complete variable domain reads SQTIHQWPATLVQPVGSPLSLECTVEGTSNPNLYWYRQAAGRGLQLLFYSVGIGQISSEVPQNLSASRPQDRQFILSSKKLLLSDSGFYLCAWSAGTGPTRVFFGQGTRLTVV.